The source of this T cell receptor (beta chain) is a study of cytotoxic CD8 clonotypes in ibrutinib-treated CLL. Germline CDR1 is MGHRA and CDR2 is YSYEKL. The V gene lost 1 base and the J gene lost 0 bases, with 10 bases spanning the gap. The CDR3 has 16 residues. Data came from immunoSEQ multiplex PCR; TCRdb stores just in-frame clones and leaves some out. Among fewer than 400,000 clones listed, roughly 70% were seen once. About this clone: What it recognizes is unknown.

Study-level findings and limits: Clonality (at baseline) was higher than in age-matched healthy donors and tracked circulating CD8+ T-cell counts.

The chain is built from TRBV4-1 and TRBJ1-3, with a tentative D call TRBD1 (5 bases). The sequencing here drew on PBMCs, taken after 36 months of ibrutinib treatment. This sequence originates from a human donor with chronic lymphocytic leukemia. The CDR3 protein is CASSQGQGRSGNTIYF. CDR3 in DNA: TGCGCCAGCAGCCAAGGGCAGGGCCGCTCTGGAAACACCATATATTTT.